These 11 T cell receptor beta chains share one sample of origin, sequenced in a study of blood T cell repertoires in COVID-19 (dated by TCRdb to the early 2020s). The library was produced with the immunoSEQ multiplex PCR assay. TCRdb holds this immuneACCESS table with in-frame rearrangements only. Some clones are missing; in checked studies, unresolved V genes explain under half, and the rest has no known cause. Present in this sample are some 330,000 clones, around nine tenths of which were seen just once. In total, the top ten clones hold about 4.7% of the sample. Sample: PBMCs or T cells enriched from blood (not recorded which). Receptors originate from a man under 40 who had recovered from COVID-19.

This chain connects TRBV15 to TRBJ2-3; 12 bases are a match to TRBD2. The V segment lost 3 bases and the J segment 0 bases; nucleotides outside the gene matches: 10. This CDR3 is 19 amino acids long. CDR1 is LNHNV, CDR2 YYDKDF, per germline (reference sequence). As DNA, the CDR3 is TGTGCCACCAGCAGGGAGACTAGCGGGGGCTGGGCTAGCACAGATACGCAGTATTTT. Protein: CATSRETSGGWASTDTQYF.

In the case of this clone: One end of the junction varies from germline; a read error may be responsible. The V call is TRBV6-5, the J call TRBJ2-7, with 7 bases that match TRBD1. CDR3 length equals 15 residues. Germline V gene sequence: CDR1 MNHEY, CDR2 SVGAGI. In nucleotides, the CDR3 is TGTGCCAGCAGCCCGACAGGGTACTACTCCGACGAGCAGTACTTC. It is translated as CASSPTGYYSDEQYF.

Here the CDR3 DNA reads TGTGCCAGCAGCCCCGGGGGGGCCAACGTCCTGACTTTC. Amino acids: CASSPGGANVLTF. V is TRBV12-3 or TRBV12-4 and J is TRBJ2-6; no firm D call. This CDR3 is 13 amino acids long. V lost 6 bases and J 4 bases, leaving 7 bases between the germline ends.

The chain joins TRBV28 to TRBJ2-7; the D gene is possibly TRBD2 (5 bases). The CDR3 contains 13 residues. Trimming cost V 3 bases and J 0 bases, with 6 bases left between them. Germline V CDR1 and CDR2: MDHEN, SYDVKM. This chain's CDR3 is CASSFEGSYEQYF. The CDR3 DNA follows: TGTGCCAGCAGTTTCGAGGGCTCCTACGAGCAGTACTTC.

The gene calls are TRBV5-1 and TRBJ1-6; 8 bases are shared with TRBD1. Losses at the gene ends were 0 bases for V and 5 bases for J; bases not matched to a gene: 4. CDR1 and CDR2 (germline): SGHRS, YFSETQ. CDR3 length equals 16 residues. The CDR3 nucleotides read TGCGCCAGCAGCTTGGGACAGGGGACCGATAATTCACCCCTCCACTTT. It codes for CASSLGQGTDNSPLHF.

The count of this clone is one. The rearrangement uses TRBV10-3 and TRBJ2-3; 10 nucleotides align to TRBD1. Per germline, CDR1 ENHRY and CDR2 SYGVKD. The CDR3 consists of 14 residues. V was clipped by 9 bases and J by 5 bases; unmatched bases: 8. The CDR3 bases are TGTGCCATTACCAGACAGGGGGCCGGAGATACGCAGTATTTT. Its translation: CAITRQGAGDTQYF.

J is TRBJ1-3 and V is TRBV11-2; TRBD1 agrees at 8 bases. CDR1 and CDR2 (germline): SGHAT, FQNNGV. Trimming took 1 base from V and 0 from J; bases not matched to a gene: 11. CDR3 length: 19 residues. The CDR3 here is CASSLVSPGTGDSGNTIYF. DNA for the CDR3: TGTGCCAGCAGCTTAGTAAGCCCCGGGACAGGTGACTCTGGAAACACCATATATTTT. Complete variable domain (other parts from reference TRBV11-2 and TRBJ1-3): EAGVAQSPRYKIIEKRQSVAFWCNPISGHATLYWYQQILGQGPKLLIQFQNNGVVDDSQLPKDRFSAERLKGVDSTLKIQPAKLEDSAVYLCASSLVSPGTGDSGNTIYFGEGSWLTVV.

V and J are TRBV5-1 and TRBJ2-7; 7 bases fit TRBD1. The V and J ends lost 3 bases and 5 bases, in that order; junction bases with no gene match: 5. The length of the CDR3 is 13 residues. In germline, CDR1 is SGHRS, CDR2 YFSETQ. CDR3 sequence: CASSYDREDEQYF. DNA of the CDR3: TGCGCCAGCAGCTACGACAGGGAAGACGAGCAGTACTTC.

V and J are TRBV19 and TRBJ1-2; no reliable D call. Trimming removed 5 bases from V and 2 bases from J, with 9 bases in between. The V gene's germline CDR1 is LNHDA and CDR2 SQIVND (reference sequence). CDR3 length equals 13 residues. CDR3 protein: CASSSHLNYGYTF. The CDR3 DNA follows: TGTGCCAGTAGTTCACACCTCAACTATGGCTACACCTTC.

The chain couples TRBV2 to TRBJ2-5; 8 bases are a match to TRBD2. The CDR3 spans 15 residues. Looked up from germline, CDR1 is SNHLY and CDR2 is FYNNEI. Trimming removed 3 bases from V and 5 bases from J; junction bases left unmatched: 8. CDR3 sequence (DNA): TGTGCCAGCAGTGATGGGGCGGGGGGTCCGGAGACCCAGTACTTC. Residues: CASSDGAGGPETQYF.

The CDR3 sequence is CASIPGLRPMNTEAFF. The DNA for the CDR3 is TGTGCCAGCATTCCGGGACTTAGGCCTATGAACACTGAAGCTTTCTTT. J is TRBJ1-1 and V is TRBV5-8, with TRBD1 as a possible D gene (5 bases). The germline CDR1 and CDR2 sequences are SGHTS and YDEGEE. The V and J ends lost 6 bases and 0 bases respectively, with 18 bases between them. The CDR3 runs 16 residues.